This entry describes one T cell receptor beta chain. The target of this receptor is not known. The record has no base qualities; no much larger clone is one base away. This record belongs to a study of control samples from healthy donors and cancer patients (dated by TCRdb to about 2020). There are 14 amino acids in the CDR3, from cysteine to phenylalanine inclusive. Kept here is only the CDR3 DNA, which spans 42 bases and is read in frame from base 1. From a lookup of the germline V gene, CDR1 and CDR2 are SGHRS and YFSETQ. The V end loses 0 bases and the J end loses 7 bases, and a stretch of 10 bases separates them. To prepare the library, the immunoSEQ multiplex PCR assay was applied. TCRdb mirrors the immuneACCESS table, restricted to in-frame sequences. Some clones are absent from its copies; in checked studies, under half trace to an unresolved V gene, and the reason for the others is unknown. The sample profile shows around 80,000 clones; over 75% of them were found once. The leading ten clones occupy around 18% of the sample.

The origin of this receptor is a man aged 50-60 years in good health. What was sequenced was blood. The V and J genes are TRBV5-1 and TRBJ1-4; no confident D gene assignment can be made. The DNA is as follows: TGCGCCAGCAGCTTGGGGCAGCCCCTTGAAAAACTGTTTTTT. It translates to CASSLGQPLEKLFF.